These 22 T cell receptor beta chains were sequenced from one sample in a study of regulatory T cells in long-lasting Graves disease. This sample's time point: newly diagnosed GD, antithyroid drugs for less than 3 months. RNA from PBMCs was the source of the TCR library. Arm-PCR of CDR3 regions and iRepertoire HTBI primers were the basis on which TCR beta libraries were built. Via MiXCR, TCRdb re-called the multiplex PCR reads, giving one row per CDR3 protein. The sample holds 200,000 to 250,000 distinct CDR3 sequences; just over 20% are singletons and the top ten take roughly 14%. The input for sequencing was peripheral blood mononuclear cells (PBMCs), taken at new diagnosis, from a patient treated with antithyroid drugs. The receptors were gathered from a female donor with Graves disease.

This clonotype was counted at least ten times. This rearrangement joins TRBV3-1 to TRBJ1-2, with D possibly TRBD1 on 6 matching bases. The CDR3 is 13 residues long. V was trimmed by 4 bases and J by 5 bases, leaving 11 bases between them. Germline values: CDR1 LGHDT, CDR2 YNNKEL (reference sequence). Here the CDR3 reads CASSLATGYGYTF. The CDR3 DNA sequence: TGTGCCAGCAGCCTAGCCACAGGGTATGGCTACACCTTC. Drawing the rest from reference TRBV3-1 and TRBJ1-2, the complete variable domain is DTAVSQTPKYLVTQMGNDKSIKCEQNLGHDTMYWYKQDSKKFLKIMFSYNNKELIINETVPNRFSPKSPDKAHLNLHINSLELGDSAVYFCASSLATGYGYTFGSGTRLTVV.

In its sample, this clonotype was seen many times. This chain connects TRBV7-2 to TRBJ1-1; D possibly corresponds to TRBD1 (6 bases). V lost 7 bases, J lost 0 bases, and 15 bases lay in between. Germline V lookup: CDR1 SGHTA, CDR2 FQGNSA. The CDR3 is made up of 15 amino acids. The CDR3 nucleotides read TGTGCCAGCACCCCTTCTGGGGGCATGAACACTGAAGCTTTCTTT. Translating gives CASTPSGGMNTEAFF.

The chain has TRBV5-5 and TRBJ2-1, with 14 bases matching TRBD2. Germline V lookup: CDR1 SGHKS, CDR2 YYEKEE (reference sequence). V shed 4 bases and J 6 bases; nucleotides not matched to a gene: 9. This CDR3 spans 17 amino acids. CDR3 DNA: TGTGCCAGCAGCCCGGGGACTAGCGGGAGATACAGCAATGAGCAGTTCTTC. Its translation is CASSPGTSGRYSNEQFF. Full variable domain (remainder filled in from reference TRBV5-5 and TRBJ2-1): DAGVTQSPTHLIKTRGQQVTLRCSPISGHKSVSWYQQVLGQGPQFIFQYYEKEERGRGNFPDRFSARQFPNYSSELNVNALLLGDSALYLCASSPGTSGRYSNEQFFGPGTRLTVL.

This chain connects TRBV7-2 to TRBJ1-1; no definite D call. Germline-derived CDR1 and CDR2 are SGHTA and FQGNSA. Trimming removed 1 base from V and 1 base from J, with 7 bases in between. The CDR3 has 14 amino acids. The CDR3: CASSLGGSNTEAFF. The DNA for the CDR3 is TGTGCCAGCAGCTTAGGGGGATCGAACACTGAAGCTTTCTTT.

This clonotype was detected many times. V is TRBV20-1 and J is TRBJ1-6; D uncertain. The germline V gene encodes CDR1 DFQATT and CDR2 SNEGSKA (reference sequence). The CDR3 has 15 amino acids. The germline V and J ends were trimmed by 1 base and 6 bases, with 13 bases remaining between them. CDR3 DNA: TGCAGTGCTAGAGTGGGAGGGCTTGGTAATTCACCCCTCCACTTT. Translating it yields CSARVGGLGNSPLHF.

This clonotype was picked up many times. The chain couples TRBV29-1 to TRBJ2-7; D is possibly TRBD2 (5 bases). The CDR3 consists of 14 residues. V was clipped by 6 bases and J by 3 bases, with 18 bases between them. Germline CDR1 is SQVTM and CDR2 is ANQGSEA. CDR3 region: CSVQLDSSGYEQYF. CDR3 nucleotide sequence: TGCAGCGTCCAACTGGACTCCTCCGGCTACGAGCAGTACTTC.

There are a few counts of this clonotype. The chain carries TRBV20-1 and TRBJ2-7, with D hard to call. Germline CDR1 is DFQATT and CDR2 is SNEGSKA (reference sequence). This CDR3 is 12 amino acids long. The CDR3 bases are TGCAGCCAGGACGGTCCCTCCTACGAGCAGTACTTC. Protein sequence: CSQDGPSYEQYF.

This clonotype was picked up many times. CDR3 amino acids: CASSQARRGEQYF. CDR3 sequence (DNA): TGTGCCAGCAGCCAAGCACGCAGGGGCGAGCAGTACTTC. The chain recombines TRBV14 with TRBJ2-7; tentatively, D is TRBD1 (6 bases). CDR1 SGHDN and CDR2 FVKESK come from the germline V gene. This CDR3 has 13 amino acids. Trimming cost V 1 base and J 6 bases, with 10 bases left between them.

Ten or more counts support this clonotype. This CDR3 is CSARPQGAGAFF. As DNA, the CDR3 is TGCAGTGCTAGGCCCCAGGGGGCTGGGGCTTTCTTT. The chain couples TRBV20-1 to TRBJ1-1; 8 bases agree with TRBD1. V gave up 3 bases and J gave up 11 bases; unmatched junction bases: 8. Germline CDR1 DFQATT, CDR2 SNEGSKA (reference sequence). This CDR3 contains 12 residues.

This clonotype was seen once. J is TRBJ2-5 and V is TRBV7-2, with 11 bases fitting TRBD2. Per the germline V gene, CDR1 is SGHTA and CDR2 is FQGNSA. The CDR3 has 15 residues. J lost 7 bases, V lost 3 bases, and 7 bases had no gene match. CDR3 amino acids: CASSLSSGGSGTQYF. DNA of the CDR3: TGTGCCAGCAGCTTGTCTAGCGGGGGGTCCGGGACCCAGTACTTC.

This clonotype was detected ten times or more. In DNA, the CDR3 is TGTGCCAGCAGCGCCTCCCGGGGCAATCAGCCCCAGCATTTT. Encoded protein: CASSASRGNQPQHF. The genes are TRBV3-1 and TRBJ1-5; no definite D call. The CDR3 extends over 14 amino acids. V dropped 5 bases and J dropped 2 bases, with 10 bases sitting between them. Germline CDR1 is LGHDT and CDR2 is YNNKEL (reference sequence).

Concerning this clonotype itself: A much larger clone lies one base from this, so it may be a read error. This rearrangement joins TRBV27 to TRBJ2-3, with D uncertain. V lost 4 bases, J lost 0 bases, and 11 bases lay in between. The CDR3 consists of 15 residues. Looked up from germline, CDR1 is MNHEY and CDR2 is SMNVEV (reference sequence). DNA for the CDR3: TGTGCCAGCAGTTCGTCGGACCCTAGCACAGATACGCAGTATTTT. Encoded protein: CASSSSDPSTDTQYF.

This clonotype has a count of ten or more. V usage is TRBV5-1 and J usage is TRBJ2-3, with 12 bases lining up with TRBD1. CDR3 length equals 15 residues. Germline V gene data show CDR1 as SGHRS and CDR2 as YFSETQ. V dropped 3 bases and J dropped 6; count of bases not matched to a gene: 5. This CDR3 reads CASSWGTGGEDTQYF. CDR3 in DNA: TGCGCCAGCAGCTGGGGGACAGGGGGCGAGGATACGCAGTATTTT.

This clonotype was counted at least ten times. J is TRBJ2-5 and V is TRBV7-2, with 10 positions matching TRBD2. This CDR3 is 16 amino acids long. J lost 4 bases, V lost 3 bases, and 8 bases had no gene match. Germline V CDR1 and CDR2: SGHTA, FQGNSA. CDR3 sequence reads: CASSFSSGRRGETQYF. The DNA for the CDR3 is TGTGCCAGCAGCTTCAGTAGCGGGAGGCGGGGAGAGACCCAGTACTTC.

This clonotype was seen ten or more times. The chain is built from TRBV3-1 and TRBJ2-3, with D possibly matching TRBD2 (5 bases). Trimming took off 1 base at V and 0 bases at J, with 14 bases between the two ends. CDR1 and CDR2 from the germline V gene are LGHDT and YNNKEL (reference sequence). The CDR3 length is 17 residues. DNA of the CDR3: TGTGCCAGCAGCCAAGTCCCGGGGTGGACTAGCACAGATACGCAGTATTTT. Amino acid sequence: CASSQVPGWTSTDTQYF.

The chain couples TRBV6-5 to TRBJ2-7; TRBD1 matches at 9 bases. The CDR3 has 15 residues. Trimming at V came to 2 bases and at J to 5 bases, leaving 7 bases not matched to a gene. The germline CDR1 and CDR2 sequences are MNHEY and SVGAGI. The CDR3 bases are TGTGCCAGCAGTTACCACTCGGGACAGGGTAACGAGCAGTACTTC. As protein: CASSYHSGQGNEQYF.

The chain joins TRBV5-1 to TRBJ1-5; unclear D gene. This CDR3 comprises 14 residues. V was shortened by 0 bases and J by 6 bases, with 10 bases between the two germline ends. The V gene's germline CDR1 is SGHRS and CDR2 YFSETQ. CDR3 region: CASSLVGGSQPQHF. The CDR3 DNA is TGCGCCAGCAGCTTGGTAGGCGGAAGTCAGCCCCAGCATTTT.

In regard to this clonotype: A much more abundant neighbour one base away suggests this may be a read error. The genes are TRBV3-1 and TRBJ2-1, with TRBD2 identical over 11 bases. Germline V lookup: CDR1 LGHDT, CDR2 YNNKEL (reference sequence). V lost 8 bases and J lost 6; bases outside the gene matches: 6. The CDR3 runs to 14 residues. For the CDR3, the DNA is TGTGCCAGCGGCGATAGCGGGGGGGCCAATGAGCAGTTCTTC. Translating it yields CASGDSGGANEQFF.

Of note for this clonotype: This may be a read error, as it is one base from a much larger clone. The CDR3 DNA sequence: TGTGCCAGCAGCTCTGAGGGGGTCAATGATCAGTTCTTC. Translated, it gives CASSSEGVNDQFF. The chain couples TRBV5-4 to TRBJ2-1, with D possibly matching TRBD1 (6 bases). This CDR3 is 13 amino acids long. Germline-derived CDR1 and CDR2 are SGHNT and YYREEE (reference sequence).

This clonotype was observed at least ten times. The chain joins TRBV2 to TRBJ1-5; 7 nucleotides align to TRBD1. The CDR3 extends over 15 amino acids. J lost 4 bases, V lost 5 bases, and 8 bases had no gene match. Germline V CDR1 and CDR2: SNHLY, FYNNEI. In DNA form, the CDR3 reads TGTGCCAGCAGTCCCTTATGGGGACAGAATCAGCCCCAGCATTTT. Protein: CASSPLWGQNQPQHF.

This clonotype came up many times. This chain connects TRBV7-9 to TRBJ2-2; D is possibly TRBD2 (6 bases). Looked up from germline, CDR1 is SEHNR and CDR2 is FQNEAQ (reference sequence). This CDR3 is 15 amino acids long. With 3 bases removed from V and 6 bases from J, the gap between germline ends came to 14 bases. The CDR3 loop is CASSFGGGKAGELFF. The CDR3 DNA is TGTGCCAGCAGCTTTGGCGGAGGGAAGGCCGGGGAGCTGTTTTTT.

This chain links TRBV11-2 with TRBJ1-1; no definite D call. The CDR3 extends over 14 amino acids. CDR1 and CDR2 (germline): SGHAT, FQNNGV. Trimming took off 1 base at V and 0 bases at J, with 6 bases between the two ends. CDR3 sequence reads: CASSLAQLNTEAFF. In DNA, the CDR3 is TGTGCCAGCAGCTTAGCCCAGCTGAACACTGAAGCTTTCTTT. Variable domain in full (rest from reference TRBV11-2 and TRBJ1-1): EAGVAQSPRYKIIEKRQSVAFWCNPISGHATLYWYQQILGQGPKLLIQFQNNGVVDDSQLPKDRFSAERLKGVDSTLKIQPAKLEDSAVYLCASSLAQLNTEAFFGQGTRLTVV.